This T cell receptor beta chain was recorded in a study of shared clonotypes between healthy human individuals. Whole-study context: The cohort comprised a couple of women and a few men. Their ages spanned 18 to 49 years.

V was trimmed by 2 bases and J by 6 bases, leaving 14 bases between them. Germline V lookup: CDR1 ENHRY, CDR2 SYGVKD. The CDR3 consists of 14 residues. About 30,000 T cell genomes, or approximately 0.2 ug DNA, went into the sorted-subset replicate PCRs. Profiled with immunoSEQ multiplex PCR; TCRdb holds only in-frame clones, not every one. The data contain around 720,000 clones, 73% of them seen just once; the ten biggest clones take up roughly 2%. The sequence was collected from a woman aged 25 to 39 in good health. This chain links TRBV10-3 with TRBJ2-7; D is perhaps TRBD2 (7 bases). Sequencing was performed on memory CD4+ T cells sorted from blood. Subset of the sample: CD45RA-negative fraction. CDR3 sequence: CAISEARGALEQYF. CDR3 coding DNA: TGTGCCATCAGTGAGGCTCGGGGGGCTCTCGAGCAGTACTTC.